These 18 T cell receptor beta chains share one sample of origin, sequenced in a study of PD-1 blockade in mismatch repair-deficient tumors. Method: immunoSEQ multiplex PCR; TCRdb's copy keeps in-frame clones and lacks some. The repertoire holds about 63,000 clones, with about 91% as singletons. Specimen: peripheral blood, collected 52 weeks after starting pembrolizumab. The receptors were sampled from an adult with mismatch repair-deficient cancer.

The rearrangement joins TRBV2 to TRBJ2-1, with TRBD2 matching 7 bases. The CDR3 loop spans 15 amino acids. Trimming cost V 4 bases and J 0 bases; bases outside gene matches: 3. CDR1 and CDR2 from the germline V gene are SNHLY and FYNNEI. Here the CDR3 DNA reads TGTGCCAGCAGTGCGCGCGGGAGCTCCTACAATGAGCAGTTCTTC. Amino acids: CASSARGSSYNEQFF.

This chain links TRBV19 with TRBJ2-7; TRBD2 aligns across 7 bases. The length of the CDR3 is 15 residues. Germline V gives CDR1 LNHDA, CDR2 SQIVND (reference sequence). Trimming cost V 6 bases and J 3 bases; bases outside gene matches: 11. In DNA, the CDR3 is TGTGCCAGTAGACTTACGGGGGGTAGCGGCTACGAGCAGTACTTC. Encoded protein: CASRLTGGSGYEQYF.

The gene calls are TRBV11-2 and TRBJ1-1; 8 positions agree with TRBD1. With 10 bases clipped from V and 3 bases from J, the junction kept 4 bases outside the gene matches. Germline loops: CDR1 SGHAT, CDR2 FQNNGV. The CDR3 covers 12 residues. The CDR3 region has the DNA TGTGCCACCCGACAGGGGTACACTGAAGCTTTCTTT. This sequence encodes CATRQGYTEAFF.

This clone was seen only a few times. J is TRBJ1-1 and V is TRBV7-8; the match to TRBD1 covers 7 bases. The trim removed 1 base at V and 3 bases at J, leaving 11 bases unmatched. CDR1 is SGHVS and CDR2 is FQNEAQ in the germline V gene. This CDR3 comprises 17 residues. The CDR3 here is CASSLEQGFEWDTEAFF. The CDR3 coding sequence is TGTGCCAGCAGCTTAGAACAGGGGTTTGAGTGGGACACTGAAGCTTTCTTT.

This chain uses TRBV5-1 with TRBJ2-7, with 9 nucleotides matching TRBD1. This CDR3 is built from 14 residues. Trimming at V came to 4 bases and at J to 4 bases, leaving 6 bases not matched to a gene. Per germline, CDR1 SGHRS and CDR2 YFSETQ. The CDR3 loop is CASSLTGGKYEQYF. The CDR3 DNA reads TGCGCCAGCAGCCTAACAGGGGGCAAGTACGAGCAGTACTTC.

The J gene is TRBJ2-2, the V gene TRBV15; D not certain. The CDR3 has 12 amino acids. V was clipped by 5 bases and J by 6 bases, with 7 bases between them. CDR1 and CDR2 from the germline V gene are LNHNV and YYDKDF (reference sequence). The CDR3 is CATSSRPGELFF. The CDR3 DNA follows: TGTGCCACCAGCTCCCGTCCCGGGGAGCTGTTTTTT.

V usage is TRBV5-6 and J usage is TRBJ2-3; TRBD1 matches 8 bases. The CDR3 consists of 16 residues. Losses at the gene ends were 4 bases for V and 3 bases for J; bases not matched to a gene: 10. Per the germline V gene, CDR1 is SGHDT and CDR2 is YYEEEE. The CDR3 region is CASSLTSDRATDTQYF. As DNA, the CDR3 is TGTGCCAGCAGCCTCACGTCGGACAGGGCAACAGATACGCAGTATTTT. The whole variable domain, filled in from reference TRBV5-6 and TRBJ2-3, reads DAGVTQSPTHLIKTRGQQVTLRCSPKSGHDTVSWYQQALGQGPQFIFQYYEEEERQRGNFPDRFSGHQFPNYSSELNVNALLLGDSALYLCASSLTSDRATDTQYFGPGTRLTVL.

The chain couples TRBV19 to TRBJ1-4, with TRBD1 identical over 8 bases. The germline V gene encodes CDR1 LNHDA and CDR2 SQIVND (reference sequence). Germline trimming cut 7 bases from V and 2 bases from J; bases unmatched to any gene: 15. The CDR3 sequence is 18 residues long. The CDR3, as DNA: TGTGCCAGTACCATCAGGGGGCTCTCCCCTAGGACTAATGAAAAACTGTTTTTT. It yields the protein CASTIRGLSPRTNEKLFF.

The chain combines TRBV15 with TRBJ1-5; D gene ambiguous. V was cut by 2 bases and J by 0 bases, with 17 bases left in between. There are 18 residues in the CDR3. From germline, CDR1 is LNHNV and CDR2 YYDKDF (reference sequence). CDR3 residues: CATSRMQVRDISNQPQHF. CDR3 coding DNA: TGTGCCACCAGCAGAATGCAGGTGAGAGACATTAGCAATCAGCCCCAGCATTTT.

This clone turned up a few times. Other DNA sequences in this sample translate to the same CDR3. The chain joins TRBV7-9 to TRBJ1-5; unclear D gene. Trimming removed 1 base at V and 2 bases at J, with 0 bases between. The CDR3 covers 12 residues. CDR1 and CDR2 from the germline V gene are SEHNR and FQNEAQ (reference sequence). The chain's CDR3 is CASSLGNQPQHF. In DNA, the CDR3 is TGTGCCAGCAGCTTAGGCAATCAGCCCCAGCATTTT.

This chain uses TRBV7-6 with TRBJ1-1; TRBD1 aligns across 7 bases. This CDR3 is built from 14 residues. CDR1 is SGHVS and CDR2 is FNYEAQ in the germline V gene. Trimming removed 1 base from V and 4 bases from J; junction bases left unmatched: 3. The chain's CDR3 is CASSLEGGLTEAFF. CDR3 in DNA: TGTGCCAGCAGCTTAGAAGGGGGCCTCACTGAAGCTTTCTTT.

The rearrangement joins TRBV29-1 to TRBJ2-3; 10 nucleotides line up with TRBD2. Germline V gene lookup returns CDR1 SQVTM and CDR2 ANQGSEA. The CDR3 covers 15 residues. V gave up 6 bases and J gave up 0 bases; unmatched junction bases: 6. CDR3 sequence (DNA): TGCAGCGTAGCCGGGACTAGCGTCAGCACAGATACGCAGTATTTT. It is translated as CSVAGTSVSTDTQYF.

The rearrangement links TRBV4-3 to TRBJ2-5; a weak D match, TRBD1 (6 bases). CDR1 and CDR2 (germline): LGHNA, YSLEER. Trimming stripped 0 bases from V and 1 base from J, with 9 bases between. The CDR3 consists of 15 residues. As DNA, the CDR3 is TGCGCCAGCAGCCAAGATACGGACAGCCAAGAGACCCAGTACTTC. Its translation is CASSQDTDSQETQYF.

DNA for the CDR3: TGTGCCATCAGTGAAAGGGGGACCTACGAGCAGTACTTC. It codes for CAISERGTYEQYF. The chain combines TRBV10-3 with TRBJ2-7; D is possibly TRBD1 (6 bases). The germline gives CDR1 ENHRY, CDR2 SYGVKD. The CDR3 covers 13 residues. V dropped 3 bases and J dropped 2 bases, with 8 bases sitting between them.

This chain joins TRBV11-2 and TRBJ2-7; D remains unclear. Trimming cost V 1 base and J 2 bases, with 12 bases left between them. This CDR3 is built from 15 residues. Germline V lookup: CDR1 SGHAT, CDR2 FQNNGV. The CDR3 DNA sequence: TGTGCCAGCAGCTTAGGTCCACATGTAGCCTACGAGCAGTACTTC. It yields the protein CASSLGPHVAYEQYF.

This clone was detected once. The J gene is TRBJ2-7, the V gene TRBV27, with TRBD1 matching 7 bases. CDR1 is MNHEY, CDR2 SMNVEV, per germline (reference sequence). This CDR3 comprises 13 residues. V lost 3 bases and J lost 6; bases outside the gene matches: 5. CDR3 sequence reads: CASSFTQGSEQYF. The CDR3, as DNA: TGTGCCAGCAGTTTCACACAGGGGTCCGAGCAGTACTTC.

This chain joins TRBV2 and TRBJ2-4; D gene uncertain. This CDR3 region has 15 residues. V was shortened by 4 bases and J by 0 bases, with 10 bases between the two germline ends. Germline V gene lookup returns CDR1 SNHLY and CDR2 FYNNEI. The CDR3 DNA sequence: TGTGCCAGCAGTGCTCGGTTTATAGCCAAAAACATTCAGTACTTC. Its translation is CASSARFIAKNIQYF.

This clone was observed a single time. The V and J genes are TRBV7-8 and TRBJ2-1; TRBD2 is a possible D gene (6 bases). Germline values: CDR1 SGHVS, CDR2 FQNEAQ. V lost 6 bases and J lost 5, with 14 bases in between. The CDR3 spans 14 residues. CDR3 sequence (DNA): TGTGCCAGCAGGGAACCGGGAGCCAACAATGAGCAGTTCTTC. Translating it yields CASREPGANNEQFF.